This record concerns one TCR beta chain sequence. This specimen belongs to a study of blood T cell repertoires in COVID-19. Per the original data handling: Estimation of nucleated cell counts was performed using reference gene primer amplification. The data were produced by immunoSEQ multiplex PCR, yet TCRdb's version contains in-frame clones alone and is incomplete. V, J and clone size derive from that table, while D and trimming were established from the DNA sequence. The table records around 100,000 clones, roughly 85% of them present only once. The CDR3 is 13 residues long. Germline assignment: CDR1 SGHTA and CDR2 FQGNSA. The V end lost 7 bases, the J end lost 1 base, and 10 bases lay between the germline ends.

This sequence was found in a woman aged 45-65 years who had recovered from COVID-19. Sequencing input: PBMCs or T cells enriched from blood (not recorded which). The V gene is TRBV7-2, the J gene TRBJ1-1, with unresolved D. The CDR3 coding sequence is TGTGCCAGCACCTCGACATGGAACACTGAAGCTTTCTTT. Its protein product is CASTSTWNTEAFF.